This is a list of T cell receptor beta chains from one sample in a study of blood T cell repertoires in COVID-19. TCRdb keeps only in-frame clones here, not all; method: immunoSEQ multiplex PCR. This sample has 93,000 or so clones, with about four fifths found just once. The sample consisted of peripheral blood. These receptors all stem from a human donor in a cohort sampled during active COVID-19. Both conserved end residues are part of each CDR3. The order of the fields is V gene, CDR3 length, J gene, CDR3 protein.

V: TRBV5-1
length: 13
J: TRBJ2-3
CDR3: CASRTGDTDTQYF

V: TRBV5-6
length: 13
J: TRBJ1-4
CDR3: CASSWQGGEKLFF

V: TRBV7-6
length: 15
J: TRBJ2-5
CDR3: CASSLRGSGGETQYF

V: TRBV4-1
length: 16
J: TRBJ2-1
CDR3: CASSPTDRGIGYEQFF

V: TRBV2
length: 15
J: TRBJ2-5
CDR3: CASSGFGGIQETQYF

V: TRBV5-1
length: 12
J: TRBJ1-2
CDR3: CASSYDRDGYTF

V: TRBV2
length: 14
J: TRBJ2-1
CDR3: CASRRDRGPGEQFF

V: TRBV2
length: 14
J: TRBJ1-1
CDR3: CASGAQGARTEAFF

V: TRBV10-3
length: 15
J: TRBJ2-3
CDR3: CAIGVGGGGLDTQYF

V: TRBV15
length: 14
J: TRBJ1-6
CDR3: CATSPGQNNSPLHF

V: TRBV25-1
length: 12
J: TRBJ1-6
CDR3: CASRDSNSPLHF

V: TRBV7-9
length: 18
J: TRBJ2-1
CDR3: CASSSRLAGGSSYNEQFF

V: TRBV12-5
length: 15
J: TRBJ2-7
CDR3: CASGPQRAGTYEQYF

V: TRBV6-2/TRBV6-3
length: 14
J: TRBJ2-3
CDR3: CASSGPGGRDTQYF

V: TRBV5-6
length: 15
J: TRBJ1-4
CDR3: CASSTQGTTNEKLFF

V: TRBV28
length: 13
J: TRBJ1-1
CDR3: CASRSQGETEAFF

V: TRBV5-8
length: 16
J: TRBJ2-7
CDR3: CASSLEQDIYTYEQYF

V: TRBV10-3
length: 14
J: TRBJ2-3
CDR3: CAIRTGRSTDTQYF

V: TRBV25-1
length: 13
J: TRBJ2-7
CDR3: CASSSGTAYEQYF

V: TRBV5-1
length: 14
J: TRBJ1-1
CDR3: CASSKGAGNTEAFF

V: TRBV7-2
length: 14
J: TRBJ2-7
CDR3: CASSLATGTYEQYF

V: TRBV15
length: 16
J: TRBJ2-6
CDR3: CATSRVTGVGANVLTF

V: TRBV19
length: 16
J: TRBJ2-3
CDR3: CASSVQGRGPSDTQYF

V: TRBV27
length: 13
J: TRBJ2-3
CDR3: CASSLVPRDVQYF

V: TRBV30
length: 11
J: TRBJ2-7
CDR3: CAWSPSREQYF

V: TRBV19
length: 13
J: TRBJ2-3
CDR3: CASSDSSTDTQYF

V: TRBV19
length: 15
J: TRBJ1-1
CDR3: CASILLGPTGGVAFF

V: TRBV4-1
length: 16
J: TRBJ1-2
CDR3: CASSQALDTGIYGYTF

V: TRBV5-4
length: 16
J: TRBJ2-5
CDR3: CASSSTSGGPEETQYF

V: TRBV5-6
length: 15
J: TRBJ2-1
CDR3: CASRRRDRAYNEQFF

V: TRBV4-2
length: 15
J: TRBJ2-3
CDR3: CASSPGGGSTDTQYF

V: TRBV2
length: 13
J: TRBJ1-5
CDR3: CASRGASNQPQHF

V: TRBV13
length: 16
J: TRBJ2-3
CDR3: CASSLAAGPPGDTQYF

V: TRBV7-8
length: 12
J: TRBJ2-3
CDR3: CASSPQGDTQYF

V: TRBV2
length: 17
J: TRBJ2-2
CDR3: CASSILAGGPGTGELFF

V: TRBV7-9
length: 18
J: TRBJ2-3
CDR3: CASSKTSGTPASTDTQYF

V: TRBV6-1
length: 15
J: TRBJ1-4
CDR3: CASSEAGARGEKLFF

V: TRBV11-3
length: 14
J: TRBJ1-1
CDR3: CASSLPPGNTEAFF

V: TRBV11-2
length: 16
J: TRBJ2-3
CDR3: CASSEQGSGGTDTQYF